This T cell receptor beta chain came from a study of identifying expanded T cells in peripheral blood. Study results and limitations: About 1.3 clones differed between technical replicates, versus around 16 and 19 over time.

The data were produced by immunoSEQ multiplex PCR, yet TCRdb's version contains in-frame clones alone and is incomplete. The sample consists of tens of thousands of clones, approximately 88% of them appearing once. Germline V CDR1 and CDR2: SGDLS, YYNGEE. Germline trimming cut 3 bases from V and 8 bases from J; bases unmatched to any gene: 9. The CDR3 runs 15 residues. Turning to this clone: Antigen unknown.

The chain combines TRBV9 with TRBJ2-1; 9 nucleotides agree with TRBD2. The clonotype comes from a person aged 18 to 70 in good health. Sequencing input: blood. The CDR3 DNA reads TGTGCCAGCAGCGCCCGCGGGGGGGCCTTCGATGAGCAGTTCTTC. Protein: CASSARGGAFDEQFF.